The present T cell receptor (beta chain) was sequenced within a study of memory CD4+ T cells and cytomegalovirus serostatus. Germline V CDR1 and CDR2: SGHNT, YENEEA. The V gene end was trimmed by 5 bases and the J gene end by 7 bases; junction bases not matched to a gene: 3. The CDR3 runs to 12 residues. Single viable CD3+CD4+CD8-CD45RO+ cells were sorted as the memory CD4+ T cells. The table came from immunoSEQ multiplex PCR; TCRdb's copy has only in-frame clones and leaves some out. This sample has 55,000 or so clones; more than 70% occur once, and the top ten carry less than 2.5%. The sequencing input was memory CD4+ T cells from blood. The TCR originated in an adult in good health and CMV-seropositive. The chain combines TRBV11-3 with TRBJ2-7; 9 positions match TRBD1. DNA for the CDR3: TGTGCCAGCAGCCAGACAGGGGGTGAGCAGTACTTC. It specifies CASSQTGGEQYF. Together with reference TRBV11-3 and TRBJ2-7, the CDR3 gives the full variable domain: EAGVVQSPRYKIIEKKQPVAFWCNPISGHNTLYWYLQNLGQGPELLIRYENEEAVDDSQLPKDRFSAERLKGVDSTLKIQPAELGDSAVYLCASSQTGGEQYFGPGTRLTVT.